The sequence of this TCR beta chain was determined in a study of blood T cell repertoires in COVID-19. Patients from Seattle were sampled longitudinally, starting during active infection. The CDR3 has 17 residues. Germline trimming cut 1 base from V and 2 bases from J; bases unmatched to any gene: 8. The V gene's germline CDR1 is LNHDA and CDR2 SQIVND (reference sequence). Assay used: immunoSEQ multiplex PCR; TCRdb lists only in-frame clones, some missing. This table has 380,000 or so clones, 75% to 90% appearing once. The chain is built from TRBV19 and TRBJ2-3; 8 nucleotides align to TRBD1. This clonotype was obtained from a woman aged 60-70 years with COVID-19, enrolled during active disease. What was sequenced was peripheral blood. In nucleotides, the CDR3 is TGTGCCAGTAGTATAGGACAGGGGAGGTTCGTCACAGATACGCAGTATTTT. Encoded protein: CASSIGQGRFVTDTQYF.